These T cell receptor beta chains were read from a single sample in a study of OX40 agonist ivuxolimab in advanced cancers. Generated by immunoSEQ multiplex PCR, the TCRdb table keeps only in-frame clones and is missing some. The profile shows under 80,000 clones, 93% of them singletons. The sequencing here drew on CD4+ or CD8+ T cells sorted from blood, taken in a trial of the OX40 agonist ivuxolimab. These receptors were obtained from an adult with an advanced solid tumor such as melanoma, head and neck, liver or kidney cancer. Both conserved end residues are part of each CDR3. The order of the fields is CDR3 DNA, CDR3 protein, clone size, V gene, J gene, D gene. D genes are given only for firm matches. Clone size, where shown, is once, few, many, or a class for clones that have expanded.

TGCAGCGTTGTTTCTAGTGGAGGGAAGAATGGCTACACCTTC	CSVVSSGGKNGYTF	-	TRBV29-1	TRBJ1-2	-
TGTGCCAGCAGCTTAGGGGGGCAAGAGACCCAGTACTTC	CASSLGGQETQYF	-	TRBV5-6	TRBJ2-5	-
TGTGCCAGCAGCCTTAGAGCGGGGGTAGACACCATATATTTT	CASSLRAGVDTIYF	once	TRBV11-2	TRBJ1-3	-
TGTGCCAGCAGCGGCGGCCTTCACCAAGAGTATACGCAGTATTTT	CASSGGLHQEYTQYF	-	TRBV9	TRBJ2-3	-
TGTGCCAGGAAACCAGGGGGGTCCACCGGGGAGCTGTTTTTT	CARKPGGSTGELFF	-	TRBV2	TRBJ2-2	-
TGTGCCAGCAGTGAAGGACATAATCAGCCCCAGCATTTT	CASSEGHNQPQHF	-	TRBV2	TRBJ1-5	-
TGTGCCAGTAGTATTTCCGGGGGCACCGGGGAGCTGTTTTTT	CASSISGGTGELFF	-	TRBV19	TRBJ2-2	-
TGTGCCAGCAGCCTGGGGACAGGGGAGACCTACGAGCAGTACTTC	CASSLGTGETYEQYF	-	TRBV7-2	TRBJ2-7	TRBD1
TGTGCCAGTAGTATAGTCGGGACAGGGAGAGGCACAGATACGCAGTATTTT	CASSIVGTGRGTDTQYF	-	TRBV19	TRBJ2-3	TRBD1
TGTGCCAGCAGCGGGGGGCAAGGCGGCTACACCTTC	CASSGGQGGYTF	-	TRBV9	TRBJ1-2	-
TGTGCCAGCAGCCCTACAGGGTTGGTTAGCTACACCTTC	CASSPTGLVSYTF	-	TRBV6-5	TRBJ1-2	-
TGTGCCAGCAGCGCCGGGGGAGGAGATACGCAGTATTTT	CASSAGGGDTQYF	-	TRBV9	TRBJ2-3	-
TGTGCCAGCACCGACCGGGACGAGCAGTACTTC	CASTDRDEQYF	-	TRBV27	TRBJ2-7	-
TGTGCCACCAGCAGAGAGGTCGTAAGGAGCACAGATACGCAGTATTTT	CATSREVVRSTDTQYF	-	TRBV15	TRBJ2-3	-
TGTGCCAGCAGCTCCACCCTGGGGGGGCCCTATGGCTACACCTTC	CASSSTLGGPYGYTF	-	TRBV13	TRBJ1-2	-
TGCGCCAGCAGCCAAGCCAGGGGCACCGGGGAGCTGTTTTTT	CASSQARGTGELFF	-	TRBV4-3	TRBJ2-2	-
TGTGCCAGCAGCTTCGGACGATATGGGGCCCAGCATTTT	CASSFGRYGAQHF	once	TRBV5-8	TRBJ1-5	-
TGTGCCAGCAGCTTCGGCGGGGGGGGCGAGCAGTACTTC	CASSFGGGGEQYF	-	TRBV5-4	TRBJ2-7	TRBD2
TGCGCCAGCCGACTAGCGGGGCCCAATGAGCAGTTCTTC	CASRLAGPNEQFF	-	TRBV10-2	TRBJ2-1	TRBD2
TGCAGTGCTAGAATTAGGAACGAGCAGTACTTC	CSARIRNEQYF	-	TRBV20-1	TRBJ2-7	-
TGTGCCATCTTGGGAATGGGTTGGGGACAGGAAAAACTGTTTTTT	CAILGMGWGQEKLFF	once	TRBV10-3	TRBJ1-4	TRBD1
TGTGCCAGCAGCCAAGGAGGGCGCCCCTACGAGCAGTACTTC	CASSQGGRPYEQYF	-	TRBV14	TRBJ2-7	-